These 5 T cell receptor beta chains originate from one sample sequenced in a study of blood T cell repertoires in COVID-19. Some clones are missing from TCRdb's copy, which holds only in-frame ones; the method was immunoSEQ multiplex PCR. The sample has under 300,000 clones, 75% to 90% seen once. Sequencing was performed on peripheral blood. The receptors stem from a woman in her 70s with COVID-19, enrolled during active disease.

The CDR3 reads CASTPGGSYQPQHF. The CDR3 DNA reads as TGTGCCAGTACCCCCGGAGGCAGTTATCAGCCCCAGCATTTT. This sequence joins TRBV19 and TRBJ1-5; D unresolved. The CDR3 sequence is 14 residues long. V was pared by 7 bases and J by 5 bases, with 15 bases between. Germline V lookup: CDR1 LNHDA, CDR2 SQIVND (reference sequence).

The chain couples TRBV9 to TRBJ2-7; D not certain. The germline CDR1 and CDR2 sequences are SGDLS and YYNGEE. The CDR3 totals 15 residues. V was cut by 0 bases and J by 0 bases, with 10 bases left in between. The CDR3 sequence: CASSVGQVSSYEQYF. CDR3 DNA: TGTGCCAGCAGCGTAGGCCAGGTTAGCTCCTACGAGCAGTACTTC.

This clone was found once. CDR3 nucleotides: TGTGCCATCAGTGAGTCTAGCGGCGCAGATACGCAGTATTTT. Protein product: CAISESSGADTQYF. The chain couples TRBV10-3 to TRBJ2-3, with D possibly TRBD2 on 6 matching bases. Trimming shortened V by 0 bases and J by 4 bases, and 8 bases separated the two germline ends. The CDR3 contains 14 residues. Per the germline V gene, CDR1 is ENHRY and CDR2 is SYGVKD.

V gene TRBV5-1 combines with J gene TRBJ1-1; 7 nucleotides match TRBD1. The length of the CDR3 is 15 residues. V was clipped by 4 bases and J by 2 bases; unmatched bases: 8. Germline V gene lookup returns CDR1 SGHRS and CDR2 YFSETQ. The CDR3 protein is CASSVGTGVNTEAFF. CDR3 sequence (DNA): TGCGCCAGCAGCGTTGGAACAGGGGTAAACACTGAAGCTTTCTTT. The entire variable domain, with the rest obtained from reference TRBV5-1 and TRBJ1-1, is as follows: KAGVTQTPRYLIKTRGQQVTLSCSPISGHRSVSWYQQTPGQGLQFLFEYFSETQRNKGNFPGRFSGRQFSNSRSEMNVSTLELGDSALYLCASSVGTGVNTEAFFGQGTRLTVV.

The chain uses TRBV9 and TRBJ1-3; TRBD1 is a possible D gene (5 bases). Trimming stripped 0 bases from V and 4 bases from J, with 8 bases between. The CDR3 is made up of 14 amino acids. Germline CDR1 and CDR2: SGDLS and YYNGEE. Written as DNA, the CDR3 is TGTGCCAGCAGCGTAGCACAGGCCGGAAACACCATATATTTT. Translation gives CASSVAQAGNTIYF.